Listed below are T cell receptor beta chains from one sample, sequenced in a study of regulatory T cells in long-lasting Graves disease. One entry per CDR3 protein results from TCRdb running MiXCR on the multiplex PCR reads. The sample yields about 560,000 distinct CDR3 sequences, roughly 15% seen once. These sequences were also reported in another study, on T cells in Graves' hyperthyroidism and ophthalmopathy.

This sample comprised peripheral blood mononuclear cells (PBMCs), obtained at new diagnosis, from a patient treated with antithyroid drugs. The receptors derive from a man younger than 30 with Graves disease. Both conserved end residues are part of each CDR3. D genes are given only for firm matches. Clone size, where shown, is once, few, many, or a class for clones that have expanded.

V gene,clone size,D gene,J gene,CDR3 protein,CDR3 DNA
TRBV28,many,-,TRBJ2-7,CASRPWGEQTYEQYF,TGTGCCAGCAGGCCCTGGGGCGAACAAACCTACGAGCAGTACTTC
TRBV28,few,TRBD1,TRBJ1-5,CASSRDRDGGIAGNQPQHF,TGTGCCAGCAGCCGTGACAGGGATGGGGGGATAGCTGGCAATCAGCCCCAGCATTTT
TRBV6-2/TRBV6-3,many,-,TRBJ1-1,CASSYSLLIPEAFF,TGTGCCAGCAGTTACTCCCTATTGATACCTGAAGCTTTCTTT
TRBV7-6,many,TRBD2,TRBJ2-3,CASSKLAGGGTDTQYF,TGTGCCAGCAGCAAATTAGCGGGAGGGGGGACAGATACGCAGTATTTT
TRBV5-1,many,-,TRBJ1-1,CASSLRALGGTEAFF,TGCGCCAGCAGCTTGAGGGCCCTGGGAGGGACTGAAGCTTTCTTT
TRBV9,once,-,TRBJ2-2,CASSGWTGELFF,TGTGCCAGCAGCGGCTGGACCGGGGAGCTGTTTTTT
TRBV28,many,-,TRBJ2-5,CASSTRKETQYF,TGTGCCAGCAGCACAAGAAAAGAGACCCAGTACTTC
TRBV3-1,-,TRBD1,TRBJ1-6,CASSPLSQGAGSPLHF,TGTGCCAGCAGCCCACTTTCCCAGGGGGCCGGTTCACCCCTCCACTTT
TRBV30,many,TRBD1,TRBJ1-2,CAWSPTGFYGYTF,TGTGCCTGGAGCCCGACAGGGTTCTATGGCTACACCTTC
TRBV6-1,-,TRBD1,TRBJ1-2,CASSTPPRGQTNYGYTF,TGTGCCAGCAGTACTCCCCCCCGGGGACAGACTAACTATGGCTACACCTTC
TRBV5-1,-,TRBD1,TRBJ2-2,CASSLGGQATGELFF,TGCGCCAGCAGCTTGGGGGGACAGGCCACCGGGGAGCTGTTTTTT
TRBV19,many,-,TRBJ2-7,CASSRDPSLYEQYF,TGTGCCAGTAGTCGTGACCCGTCACTATACGAGCAGTACTTC
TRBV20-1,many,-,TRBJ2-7,CSAINQLNFYEQYF,TGCAGTGCTATAAACCAGTTAAACTTCTACGAGCAGTACTTC
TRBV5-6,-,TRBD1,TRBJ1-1,CASSSDRGAFF,TGTGCCAGCAGTTCTGACAGGGGAGCTTTCTTT
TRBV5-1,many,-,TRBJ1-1,CASSSGHSGMNTEAFF,TGCGCCAGCAGCTCGGGCCACAGCGGTATGAACACTGAAGCTTTCTTT
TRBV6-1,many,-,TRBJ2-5,CASTPFQETQYF,TGTGCCAGCACGCCTTTCCAAGAGACCCAGTACTTC
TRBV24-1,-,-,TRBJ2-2,CATSDLRQGSGELFF,TGTGCCACCAGTGATTTGAGGCAGGGAAGCGGGGAGCTGTTTTTT
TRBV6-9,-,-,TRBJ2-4,CASSYEDIQYF,TGTGCCAGCAGTTATGAGGACATTCAGTACTTC
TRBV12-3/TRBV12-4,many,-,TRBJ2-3,CASSFSPAQYF,TGTGCCAGCAGTTTTAGTCCAGCGCAGTATTTT
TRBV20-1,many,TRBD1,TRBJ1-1,CSARGLDRGWTEAFF,TGCAGTGCTAGAGGTCTGGACAGGGGCTGGACTGAAGCTTTCTTT
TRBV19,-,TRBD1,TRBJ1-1,CASGSTGGTEAFF,TGTGCCAGTGGTTCCACAGGGGGCACTGAAGCTTTCTTT
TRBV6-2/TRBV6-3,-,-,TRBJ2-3,CASSYSGGGYSTDTQYF,TGTGCCAGCAGTTACTCCGGAGGCGGTTATAGCACAGATACGCAGTATTTT
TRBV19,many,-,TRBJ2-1,CATLPASYNEQFF,TGTGCCACCCTACCAGCGAGCTACAATGAGCAGTTCTTC
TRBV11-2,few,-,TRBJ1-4,CASSFSYDSGEKLFF,TGTGCCAGCAGCTTTTCATATGACAGTGGCGAAAAACTGTTTTTT
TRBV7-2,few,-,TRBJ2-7,CASSLDRETSRREQYF,TGTGCCAGCAGCTTAGATCGGGAGACATCGAGACGGGAGCAGTACTTC
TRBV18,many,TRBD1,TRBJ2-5,CASSPPRTGEETQYF,TGTGCCAGCTCACCACCAAGGACAGGAGAAGAGACCCAGTACTTC
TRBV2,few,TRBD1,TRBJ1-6,CASRNEAGTVNSPLHF,TGTGCCAGCAGAAACGAAGCCGGGACAGTTAATTCACCCCTCCACTTT
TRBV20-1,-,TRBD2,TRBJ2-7,CSRTRLAGDEQYF,TGCAGTAGGACCAGACTAGCGGGAGACGAGCAGTACTTC
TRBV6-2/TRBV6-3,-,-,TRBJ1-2,CASSYLMSPVTNYGYTF,TGTGCCAGCAGTTACTTGATGTCCCCGGTCACTAACTATGGCTACACCTTC
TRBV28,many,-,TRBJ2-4,CASRATGLGNIQYF,TGTGCCAGCAGAGCGACTGGGCTCGGAAACATTCAGTACTTC
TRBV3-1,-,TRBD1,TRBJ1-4,CASTSGQRREKLFF,TGTGCCAGCACTTCGGGACAGAGGCGAGAAAAACTGTTTTTT
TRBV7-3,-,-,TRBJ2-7,CASSLAASDYYEQYF,TGTGCCAGCAGCTTAGCGGCCAGCGATTACTACGAGCAGTACTTC
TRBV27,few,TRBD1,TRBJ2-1,CASSLTIRQGYNEQFF,TGTGCCAGCAGCCTGACCATCCGACAGGGTTACAATGAGCAGTTCTTC
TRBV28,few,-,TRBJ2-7,CATSEDEQYF,TGTGCCACCTCGGAAGACGAGCAGTACTTC
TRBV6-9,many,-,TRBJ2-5,CASSYLATGGRRETQYF,TGTGCCAGCAGTTACCTTGCCACTGGGGGGCGACGGGAGACCCAGTACTTC
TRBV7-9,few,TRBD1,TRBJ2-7,CASSNPGQGAHEQYF,TGTGCCAGCAGCAACCCAGGACAGGGGGCCCACGAGCAGTACTTC
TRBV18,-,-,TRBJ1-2,CASSPEGMAYGYTF,TGTGCCAGCTCACCAGAGGGGATGGCCTATGGCTACACCTTC